The 14 T cell receptor beta chains presented below share a single source sample, sequenced in a study of control samples from healthy donors and cancer patients. The method was immunoSEQ multiplex PCR; TCRdb's version includes in-frame clones alone and lacks a portion of them. The data hold around 150,000 clones, with less than 95% observed a single time. Sequences were obtained from PBMCs. The receptors were sampled from a man aged 55 to 69 with colorectal cancer.

The chain uses TRBV5-1 and TRBJ1-6; TRBD1 agrees at 7 bases. The CDR3 sequence is 15 residues long. V lost 3 bases to trimming and J lost 6 bases; unmatched junction nucleotides: 6. CDR1 and CDR2 (germline): SGHRS, YFSETQ. DNA for the CDR3: TGCGCCAGCAGCTCGGTGGGGACAGCTAATTCACCCCTCCACTTT. Protein sequence: CASSSVGTANSPLHF.

The rearrangement joins TRBV6-5 to TRBJ2-7, with TRBD1 as a possible D gene (5 bases). This CDR3 is 14 amino acids long. Trimming shortened V by 2 bases and J by 0 bases, and 8 bases separated the two germline ends. CDR1 and CDR2 (germline): MNHEY, SVGAGI. The CDR3: CASSYGRDSYEQYF. As DNA, the CDR3 is TGTGCCAGCAGTTACGGCAGGGACTCCTACGAGCAGTACTTC.

The table lists this clone with a count of one. The chain employs TRBV6-5 and TRBJ2-1; 11 bases match TRBD1. V shed 6 bases and J 9 bases; nucleotides not matched to a gene: 10. This CDR3 has 15 residues. Germline V lookup: CDR1 MNHEY, CDR2 SVGAGI. The CDR3 DNA reads TGTGCCAGCAGGACCGGGACAGGGGGGCGCAGTGAGCAGTTCTTC. Its protein is CASRTGTGGRSEQFF.

The CDR3 region is CASSIGLNNEQFF. The CDR3 DNA reads TGTGCCAGTAGTATTGGACTTAACAATGAGCAGTTCTTC. The chain links TRBV19 to TRBJ2-1; TRBD2 might be the D (5 bases). The CDR3 is 13 amino acids. CDR1 and CDR2 from the germline V gene are LNHDA and SQIVND (reference sequence). Trimming left V 3 bases short and J 5 bases short, with 8 bases between.

The CDR3 sequence is CASSRGRSYNEQFF. The CDR3 DNA reads as TGTGCCAGCAGTCGGGGGCGTTCCTACAATGAGCAGTTCTTC. This rearrangement joins TRBV5-8 to TRBJ2-1; D may correspond to TRBD1 or TRBD2 (6 bases each). The V gene's germline CDR1 is SGHTS and CDR2 YDEGEE. CDR3 size: 14 residues. The ends were cut back, 5 bases at V and 1 base at J, with 10 bases in the middle.

The V gene is TRBV9, the J gene TRBJ2-1, with a possible D match to TRBD1 (6 bases). Between the trimmed V and J ends, which lost 4 bases and 3 bases, there was a span of 14 bases. CDR3 length: 15 residues. Germline assignment: CDR1 SGDLS and CDR2 YYNGEE. The CDR3 nucleotides read TGTGCCAGCAGCCAAGGGGGTCAGGGCTACAATGAGCAGTTCTTC. The encoded protein is CASSQGGQGYNEQFF.

This chain connects TRBV9 to TRBJ2-7; 8 bases are a match to TRBD1. With V trimmed by 1 base and J by 7 bases, 4 bases remained unmatched. The CDR3 sequence is 13 residues long. Germline assignment: CDR1 SGDLS and CDR2 YYNGEE. The CDR3 loop is CASSVFGQGEQYF. CDR3 DNA sequence: TGTGCCAGCAGCGTATTCGGACAGGGAGAGCAGTACTTC.

The chain combines TRBV27 with TRBJ2-7; D remains unclear. CDR1 and CDR2 from the germline V gene are MNHEY and SMNVEV (reference sequence). Trimming left V 4 bases short and J 0 bases short, with 10 bases between. This CDR3 contains 14 residues. The CDR3 DNA sequence: TGTGCCAGCAGTTCCGCCTCGTCCTCCTACGAGCAGTACTTC. This encodes CASSSASSSYEQYF.

The chain combines TRBV18 with TRBJ1-2; D not certain. The CDR3 runs 14 residues. Germline V gene sequence: CDR1 KGHSH, CDR2 LQKENI. V lost 4 bases, J lost 2 bases, and 11 bases lay in between. The DNA of the CDR3 is TGTGCCAGCTCACTCACGGACTGGAACTATGGCTACACCTTC. Its translation: CASSLTDWNYGYTF.

The V call is TRBV7-9, the J call TRBJ1-1; TRBD1 is a possible D gene (5 bases). The CDR3 contains 14 residues. V was shortened by 4 bases and J by 7 bases, with 16 bases between the two germline ends. Germline V CDR1 and CDR2: SEHNR, FQNEAQ (reference sequence). The CDR3 DNA reads as TGTGCCAGCAGCTCCCGAATTAGACAGAGTGAAGCTTTCTTT. Protein product: CASSSRIRQSEAFF. Supplemented by reference TRBV7-9 and TRBJ1-1, the full variable domain reads DTGVSQNPRHKITKRGQNVTFRCDPISEHNRLYWYRQTLGQGPEFLTYFQNEAQLEKSRLLSDRFSAERPKGSFSTLEIQRTEQGDSAMYLCASSSRIRQSEAFFGQGTRLTVV.

This chain uses TRBV19 with TRBJ1-1, with no clear D. Deletions cut 2 bases from V and 7 bases from J, with 11 bases between. CDR3 length: 13 amino acids. CDR1 is LNHDA, CDR2 SQIVND, per germline (reference sequence). The CDR3 DNA follows: TGTGCCAGTAGTATACAGGAGGCGAATGAAGCTTTCTTT. It yields the protein CASSIQEANEAFF. Using reference TRBV19 and TRBJ1-1 for the parts outside the CDR3, the full variable domain is DGGITQSPKYLFRKEGQNVTLSCEQNLNHDAMYWYRQDPGQGLRLIYYSQIVNDFQKGDIAEGYSVSREKKESFPLTVTSAQKNPTAFYLCASSIQEANEAFFGQGTRLTVV.

CDR3 nucleotides: TGTGCCAGGGGGCCACAGGGTTCCTACGAGCAGTACTTC. Its protein product is CARGPQGSYEQYF. The V and J genes are TRBV19 and TRBJ2-7, with D possibly TRBD1 on 6 matching bases. CDR1 and CDR2 from the germline V gene are LNHDA and SQIVND (reference sequence). This CDR3 is 13 amino acids long. V lost 9 bases and J 1 base, leaving 13 bases between the germline ends.

The chain carries TRBV29-1 and TRBJ1-2; 7 bases agree with TRBD1. This CDR3 contains 13 residues. Germline V CDR1 and CDR2: SQVTM, ANQGSEA. The junction had 9 bases not matched to a gene; V was cut back by 7 bases and J by 4 bases. The CDR3 reads CSARTTGFYGYTF. The DNA of the CDR3 is TGCAGCGCACGAACGACAGGGTTCTATGGCTACACCTTC.

The rearrangement links TRBV4-3 to TRBJ2-2, with a possible D match to TRBD1 (6 bases). V dropped 4 bases and J dropped 2 bases, with 17 bases sitting between them. The CDR3 is 17 residues long. Germline V CDR1 and CDR2: LGHNA, YSLEER. CDR3 residues: CASSRNGAGANTGELFF. The CDR3 DNA reads as TGCGCCAGCAGCCGAAACGGCGCAGGGGCCAACACCGGGGAGCTGTTTTTT.